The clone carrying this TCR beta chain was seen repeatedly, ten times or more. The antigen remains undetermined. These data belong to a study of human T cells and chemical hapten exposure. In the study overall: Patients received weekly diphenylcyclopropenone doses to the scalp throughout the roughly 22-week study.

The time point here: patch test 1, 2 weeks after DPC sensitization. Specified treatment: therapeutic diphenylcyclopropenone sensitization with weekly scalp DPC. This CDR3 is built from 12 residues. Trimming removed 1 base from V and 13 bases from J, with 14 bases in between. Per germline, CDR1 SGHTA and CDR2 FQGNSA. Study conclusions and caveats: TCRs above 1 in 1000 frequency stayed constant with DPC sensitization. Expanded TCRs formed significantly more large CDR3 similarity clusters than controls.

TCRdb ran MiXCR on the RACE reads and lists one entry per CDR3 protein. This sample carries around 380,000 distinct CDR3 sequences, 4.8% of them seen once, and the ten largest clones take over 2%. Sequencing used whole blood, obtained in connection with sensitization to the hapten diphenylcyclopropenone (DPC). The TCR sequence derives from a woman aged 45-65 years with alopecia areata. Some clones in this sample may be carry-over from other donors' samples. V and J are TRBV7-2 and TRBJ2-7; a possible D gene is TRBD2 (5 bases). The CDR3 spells CASSLEMEDQYF. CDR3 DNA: TGTGCCAGCAGCTTAGAGATGGAGGATCAATACTTC. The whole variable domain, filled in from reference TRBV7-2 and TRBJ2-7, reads GAGVSQSPSNKVTEKGKDVELRCDPISGHTALYWYRQSLGQGLEFLIYFQGNSAPDKSGLPSDRFSAERTGGSVSTLTIQRTQQEDSAVYLCASSLEMEDQYFGPGTRLTVT.